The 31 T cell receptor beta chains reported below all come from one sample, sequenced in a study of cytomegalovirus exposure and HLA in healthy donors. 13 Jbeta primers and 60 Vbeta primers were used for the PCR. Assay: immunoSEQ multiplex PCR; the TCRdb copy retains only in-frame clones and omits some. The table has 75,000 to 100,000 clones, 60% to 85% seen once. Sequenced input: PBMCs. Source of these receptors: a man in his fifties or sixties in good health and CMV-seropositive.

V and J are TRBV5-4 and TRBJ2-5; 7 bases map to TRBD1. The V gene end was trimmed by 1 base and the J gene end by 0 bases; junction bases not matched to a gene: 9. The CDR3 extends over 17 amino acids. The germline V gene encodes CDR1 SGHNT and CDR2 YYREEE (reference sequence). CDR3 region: CASSLPRDRSYQETQYF. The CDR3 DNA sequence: TGTGCCAGCAGCTTGCCCCGGGACAGAAGTTACCAAGAGACCCAGTACTTC.

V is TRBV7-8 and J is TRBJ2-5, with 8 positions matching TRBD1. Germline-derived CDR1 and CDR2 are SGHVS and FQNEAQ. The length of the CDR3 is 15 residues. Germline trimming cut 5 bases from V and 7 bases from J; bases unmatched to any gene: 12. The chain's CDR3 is CASSQRQGRPMTQYF. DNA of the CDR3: TGTGCCAGCAGCCAACGACAGGGGAGACCCATGACCCAGTACTTC. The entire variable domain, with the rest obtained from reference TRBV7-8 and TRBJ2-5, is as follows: GAGVSQSPRYKVAKRGQDVALRCDPISGHVSLFWYQQALGQGPEFLTYFQNEAQLDKSGLPSDRFFAERPEGSVSTLKIQRTQQEDSAVYLCASSQRQGRPMTQYFGPGTRLLVL.

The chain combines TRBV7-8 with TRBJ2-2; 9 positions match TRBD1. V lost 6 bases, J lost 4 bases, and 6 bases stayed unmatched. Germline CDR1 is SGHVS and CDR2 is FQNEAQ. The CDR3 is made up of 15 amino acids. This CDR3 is CASSAGTGFTGELFF. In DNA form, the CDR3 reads TGTGCCAGCAGTGCCGGGACAGGGTTCACCGGGGAGCTGTTTTTT. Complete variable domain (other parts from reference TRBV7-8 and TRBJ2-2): GAGVSQSPRYKVAKRGQDVALRCDPISGHVSLFWYQQALGQGPEFLTYFQNEAQLDKSGLPSDRFFAERPEGSVSTLKIQRTQQEDSAVYLCASSAGTGFTGELFFGEGSRLTVL.

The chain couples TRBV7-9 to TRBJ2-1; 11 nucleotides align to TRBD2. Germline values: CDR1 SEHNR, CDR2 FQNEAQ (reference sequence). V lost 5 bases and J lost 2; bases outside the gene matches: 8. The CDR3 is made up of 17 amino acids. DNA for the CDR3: TGTGCCAGCAGCGGCCCCTTAGCGGGGGGGACCTACAATGAGCAGTTCTTC. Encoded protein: CASSGPLAGGTYNEQFF.

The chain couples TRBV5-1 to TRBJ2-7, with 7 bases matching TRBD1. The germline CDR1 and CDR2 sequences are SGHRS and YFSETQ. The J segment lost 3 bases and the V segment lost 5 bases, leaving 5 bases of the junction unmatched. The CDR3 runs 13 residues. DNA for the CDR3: TGCGCCAGCAGACCTGGGACAGACTACGAGCAGTACTTC. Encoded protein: CASRPGTDYEQYF.

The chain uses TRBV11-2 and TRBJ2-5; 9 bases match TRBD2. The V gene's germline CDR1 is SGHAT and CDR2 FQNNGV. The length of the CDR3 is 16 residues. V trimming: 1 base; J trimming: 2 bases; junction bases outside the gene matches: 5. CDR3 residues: CASSLAAGGPQETQYF. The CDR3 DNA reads TGTGCCAGCAGCTTAGCGGCGGGGGGGCCTCAAGAGACCCAGTACTTC.

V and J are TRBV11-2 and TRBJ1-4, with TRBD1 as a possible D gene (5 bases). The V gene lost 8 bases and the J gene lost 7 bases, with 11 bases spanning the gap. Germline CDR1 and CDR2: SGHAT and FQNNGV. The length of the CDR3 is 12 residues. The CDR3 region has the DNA TGTGCCAGCGGGCAGGGCAGTGAAAAACTGTTTTTT. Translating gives CASGQGSEKLFF.

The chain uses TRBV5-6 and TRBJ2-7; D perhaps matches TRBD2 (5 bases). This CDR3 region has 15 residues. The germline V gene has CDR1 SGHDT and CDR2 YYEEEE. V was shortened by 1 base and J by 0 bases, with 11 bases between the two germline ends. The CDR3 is CASSLKRGSSYEQYF. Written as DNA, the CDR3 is TGTGCCAGCAGCTTGAAGAGAGGGAGCTCCTACGAGCAGTACTTC. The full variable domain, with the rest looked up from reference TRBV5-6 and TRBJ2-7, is DAGVTQSPTHLIKTRGQQVTLRCSPKSGHDTVSWYQQALGQGPQFIFQYYEEEERQRGNFPDRFSGHQFPNYSSELNVNALLLGDSALYLCASSLKRGSSYEQYFGPGTRLTVT.

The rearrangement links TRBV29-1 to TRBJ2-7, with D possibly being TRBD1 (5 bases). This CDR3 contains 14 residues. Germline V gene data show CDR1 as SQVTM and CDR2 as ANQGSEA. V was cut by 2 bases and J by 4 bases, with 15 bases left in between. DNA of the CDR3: TGCAGCGTTGAAAGGAGAACAGGTTTTTACGAGCAGTACTTC. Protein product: CSVERRTGFYEQYF.

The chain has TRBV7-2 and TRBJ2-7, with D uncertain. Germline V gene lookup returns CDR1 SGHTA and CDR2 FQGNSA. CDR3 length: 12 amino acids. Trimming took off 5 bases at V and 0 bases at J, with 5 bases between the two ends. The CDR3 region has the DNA TGTGCCAGCAGCCCCAACTCCTACGAGCAGTACTTC. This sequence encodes CASSPNSYEQYF.

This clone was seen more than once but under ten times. CDR3 sequence reads: CATQKDSLRDEQFF. CDR3 DNA: TGTGCCACCCAGAAGGATTCTCTCAGGGATGAGCAGTTCTTC. This sequence joins TRBV7-2 and TRBJ2-1; weak D call: TRBD1 (5 bases). This CDR3 is 14 amino acids long. The V and J ends lost 10 bases and 8 bases respectively, with 21 bases between them. Germline assignment: CDR1 SGHTA and CDR2 FQGNSA.

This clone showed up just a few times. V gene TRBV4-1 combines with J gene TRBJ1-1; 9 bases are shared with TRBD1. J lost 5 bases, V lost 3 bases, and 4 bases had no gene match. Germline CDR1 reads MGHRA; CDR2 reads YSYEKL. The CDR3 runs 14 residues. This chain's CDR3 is CASSQDRGGTEAFF. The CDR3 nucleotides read TGCGCCAGCAGCCAGGACAGGGGTGGGACTGAAGCTTTCTTT.

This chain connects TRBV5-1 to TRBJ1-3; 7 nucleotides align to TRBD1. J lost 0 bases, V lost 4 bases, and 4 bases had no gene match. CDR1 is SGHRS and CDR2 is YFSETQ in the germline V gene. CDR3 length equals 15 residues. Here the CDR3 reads CASSPTGSSGNTIYF. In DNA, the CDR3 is TGCGCCAGCAGCCCGACAGGGAGCTCTGGAAACACCATATATTTT.

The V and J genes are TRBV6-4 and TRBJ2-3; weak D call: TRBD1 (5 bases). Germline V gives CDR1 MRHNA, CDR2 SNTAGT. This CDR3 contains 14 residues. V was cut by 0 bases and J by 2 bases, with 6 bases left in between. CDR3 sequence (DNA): TGTGCCAGCAGTGACTCGACAGCCACAGATACGCAGTATTTT. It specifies CASSDSTATDTQYF.

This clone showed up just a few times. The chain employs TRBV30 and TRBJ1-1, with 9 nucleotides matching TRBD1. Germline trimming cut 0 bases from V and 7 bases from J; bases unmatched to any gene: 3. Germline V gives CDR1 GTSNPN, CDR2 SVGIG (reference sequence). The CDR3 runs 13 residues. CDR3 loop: CAWSVRGQGEAFF. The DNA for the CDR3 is TGTGCCTGGAGTGTACGGGGACAGGGTGAAGCTTTCTTT. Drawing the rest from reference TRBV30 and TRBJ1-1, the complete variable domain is SQTIHQWPATLVQPVGSPLSLECTVEGTSNPNLYWYRQAAGRGLQLLFYSVGIGQISSEVPQNLSASRPQDRQFILSSKKLLLSDSGFYLCAWSVRGQGEAFFGQGTRLTVV.

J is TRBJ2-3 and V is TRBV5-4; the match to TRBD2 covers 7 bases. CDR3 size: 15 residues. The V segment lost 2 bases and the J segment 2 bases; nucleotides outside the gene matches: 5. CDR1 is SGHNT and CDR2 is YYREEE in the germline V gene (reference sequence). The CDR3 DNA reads TGTGCCAGCAGCTTTCGGGGGGTTGTCACAGATACGCAGTATTTT. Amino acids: CASSFRGVVTDTQYF.

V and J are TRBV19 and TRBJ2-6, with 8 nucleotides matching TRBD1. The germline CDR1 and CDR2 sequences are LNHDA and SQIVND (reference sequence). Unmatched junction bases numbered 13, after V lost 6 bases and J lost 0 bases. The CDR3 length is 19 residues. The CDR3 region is CASSRAGTGGSSGANVLTF. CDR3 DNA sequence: TGTGCCAGTAGCCGTGCCGGGACAGGTGGCAGCTCTGGGGCCAACGTCCTGACTTTC.

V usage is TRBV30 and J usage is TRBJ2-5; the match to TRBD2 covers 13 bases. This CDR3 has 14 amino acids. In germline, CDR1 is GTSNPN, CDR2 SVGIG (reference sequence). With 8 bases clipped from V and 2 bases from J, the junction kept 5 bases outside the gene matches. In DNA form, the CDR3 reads TGTGCCCTTAAGGGACTAGCGGGACAAGAGACCCAGTACTTC. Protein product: CALKGLAGQETQYF.

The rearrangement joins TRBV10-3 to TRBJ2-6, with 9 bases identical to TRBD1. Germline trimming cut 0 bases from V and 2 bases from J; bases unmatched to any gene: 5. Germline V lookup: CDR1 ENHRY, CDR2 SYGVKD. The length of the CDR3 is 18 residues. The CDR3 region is CAISESKGQGAGANVLTF. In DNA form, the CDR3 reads TGTGCCATCAGTGAGTCGAAGGGACAGGGAGCTGGGGCCAACGTCCTGACTTTC.

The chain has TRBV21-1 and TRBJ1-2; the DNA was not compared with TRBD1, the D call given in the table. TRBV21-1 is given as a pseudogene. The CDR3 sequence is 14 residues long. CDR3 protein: CASSKDRGPYGYTF. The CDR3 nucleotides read TGTGCCAGCAGCAAAGACAGGGGGCCCTATGGCTACACCTTC.

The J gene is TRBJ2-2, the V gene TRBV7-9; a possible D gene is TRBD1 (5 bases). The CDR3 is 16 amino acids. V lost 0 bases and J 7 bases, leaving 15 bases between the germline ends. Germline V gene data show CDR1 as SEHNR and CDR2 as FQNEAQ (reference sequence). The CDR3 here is CASSLAPGQGIGELFF. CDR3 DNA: TGTGCCAGCAGCTTAGCTCCTGGGCAGGGAATCGGGGAGCTGTTTTTT.

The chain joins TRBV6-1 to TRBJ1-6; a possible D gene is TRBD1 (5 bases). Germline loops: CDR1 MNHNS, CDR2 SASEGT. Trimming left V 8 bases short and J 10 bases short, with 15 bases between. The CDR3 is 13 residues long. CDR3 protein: CASYSRAYSPLHF. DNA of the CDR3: TGTGCCAGCTACAGCAGGGCTTACTCACCCCTCCACTTT.

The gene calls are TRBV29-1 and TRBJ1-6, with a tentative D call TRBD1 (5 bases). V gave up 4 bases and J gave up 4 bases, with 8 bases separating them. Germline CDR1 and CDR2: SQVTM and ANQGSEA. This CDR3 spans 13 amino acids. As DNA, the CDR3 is TGCAGCGTTGCTCCAGGGTATAATTCACCCCTCCACTTT. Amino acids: CSVAPGYNSPLHF.

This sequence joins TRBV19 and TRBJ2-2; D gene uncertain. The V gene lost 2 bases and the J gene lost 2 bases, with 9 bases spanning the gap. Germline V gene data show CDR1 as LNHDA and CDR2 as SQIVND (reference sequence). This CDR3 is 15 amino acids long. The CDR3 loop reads CASSIRPGNTGELFF. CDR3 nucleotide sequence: TGTGCCAGTAGTATAAGGCCGGGTAACACCGGGGAGCTGTTTTTT. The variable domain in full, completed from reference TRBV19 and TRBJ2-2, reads DGGITQSPKYLFRKEGQNVTLSCEQNLNHDAMYWYRQDPGQGLRLIYYSQIVNDFQKGDIAEGYSVSREKKESFPLTVTSAQKNPTAFYLCASSIRPGNTGELFFGEGSRLTVL.

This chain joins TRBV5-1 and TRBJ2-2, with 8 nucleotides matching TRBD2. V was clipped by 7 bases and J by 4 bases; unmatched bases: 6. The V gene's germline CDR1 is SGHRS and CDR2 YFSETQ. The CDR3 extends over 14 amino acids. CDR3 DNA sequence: TGCGCCAGCTCCTACGGGGGGGTCACCGGGGAGCTGTTTTTT. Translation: CASSYGGVTGELFF.

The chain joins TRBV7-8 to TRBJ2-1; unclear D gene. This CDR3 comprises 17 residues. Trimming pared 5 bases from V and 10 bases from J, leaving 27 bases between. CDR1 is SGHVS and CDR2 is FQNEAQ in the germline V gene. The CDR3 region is CASSLISQLPSYSEQFF. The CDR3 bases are TGTGCCAGCAGCCTAATCTCACAGTTACCTTCGTACAGCGAGCAGTTCTTC.

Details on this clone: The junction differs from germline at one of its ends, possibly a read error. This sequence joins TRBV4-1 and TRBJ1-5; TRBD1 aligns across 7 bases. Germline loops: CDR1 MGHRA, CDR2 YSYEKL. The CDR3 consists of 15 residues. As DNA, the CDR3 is TGCGCCAGCAGCCAAGCTGACAGGGACAATCGGCCCCAGCATTTT. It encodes CASSQADRDNRPQHF.

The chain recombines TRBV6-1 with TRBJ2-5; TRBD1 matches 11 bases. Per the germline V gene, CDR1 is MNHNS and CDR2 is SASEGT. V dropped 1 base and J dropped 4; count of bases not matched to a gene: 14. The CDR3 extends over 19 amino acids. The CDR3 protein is CASSEGDRGKVSVRETQYF. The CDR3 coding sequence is TGTGCCAGCAGTGAAGGGGACAGGGGGAAGGTCAGCGTTCGAGAGACCCAGTACTTC.

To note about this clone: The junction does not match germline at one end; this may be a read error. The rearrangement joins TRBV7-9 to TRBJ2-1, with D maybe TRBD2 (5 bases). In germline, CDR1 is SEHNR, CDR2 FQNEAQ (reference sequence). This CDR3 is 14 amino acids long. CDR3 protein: CASSIASGVWEQFF. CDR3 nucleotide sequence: TGTGCCAGCAGCATAGCGTCCGGGGTTTGGGAGCAGTTCTTC. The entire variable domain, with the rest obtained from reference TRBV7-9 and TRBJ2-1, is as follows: DTGVSQNPRHKITKRGQNVTFRCDPISEHNRLYWYRQTLGQGPEFLTYFQNEAQLEKSRLLSDRFSAERPKGSFSTLEIQRTEQGDSAMYLCASSIASGVWEQFFGPGTRLTVL.

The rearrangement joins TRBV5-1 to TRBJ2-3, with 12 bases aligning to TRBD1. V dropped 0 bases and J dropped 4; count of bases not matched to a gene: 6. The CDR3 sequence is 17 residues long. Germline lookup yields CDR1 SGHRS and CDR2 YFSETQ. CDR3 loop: CASSLAGTGGPSDTQYF. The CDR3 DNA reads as TGCGCCAGCAGCTTGGCCGGGACAGGGGGCCCCTCAGATACGCAGTATTTT.

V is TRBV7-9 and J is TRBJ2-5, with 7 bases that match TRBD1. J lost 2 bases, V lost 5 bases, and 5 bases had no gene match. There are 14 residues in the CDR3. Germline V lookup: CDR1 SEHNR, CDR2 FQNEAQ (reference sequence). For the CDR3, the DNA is TGTGCCAGCAGCAGGACAGGCCAGCAAGAGACCCAGTACTTC. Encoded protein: CASSRTGQQETQYF.